A single T cell receptor beta chain is shown here with its context. Its antigen is undetermined. The source of the sample is a study of cytotoxic CD8 clonotypes in ibrutinib-treated CLL. About the study: Across the patients, 10 to 12 were relapsed/refractory, about 15 treatment-naive and 17 to 18 IGHV unmutated.

Deep sequencing aimed at 1 in 200,000 to 1 in 1 million T cells' resolution. The data were produced by immunoSEQ multiplex PCR, yet TCRdb's version contains in-frame clones alone and is incomplete. The sample lists fewer than 55,000 clones; about 50% were seen once. Germline V lookup: CDR1 SGHRS, CDR2 YFSETQ. The CDR3 is 14 amino acids. Trimming took off 4 bases at V and 5 bases at J, with 15 bases between the two ends. General study results and limits: Rare overall, public clonotypes shrank or held steady under therapy.

The sample in question was PBMCs, obtained after 24 months of ibrutinib treatment. The chain uses TRBV5-1 and TRBJ2-5, with TRBD2 as a possible D gene (6 bases). The receptor's source is a human donor with chronic lymphocytic leukemia. The CDR3 is CASSPLASRETQYF. CDR3 nucleotides: TGCGCCAGCAGCCCTCTAGCGTCCCGGGAGACCCAGTACTTC. The variable domain in full, with the rest retrieved from reference TRBV5-1 and TRBJ2-5, is KAGVTQTPRYLIKTRGQQVTLSCSPISGHRSVSWYQQTPGQGLQFLFEYFSETQRNKGNFPGRFSGRQFSNSRSEMNVSTLELGDSALYLCASSPLASRETQYFGPGTRLLVL.